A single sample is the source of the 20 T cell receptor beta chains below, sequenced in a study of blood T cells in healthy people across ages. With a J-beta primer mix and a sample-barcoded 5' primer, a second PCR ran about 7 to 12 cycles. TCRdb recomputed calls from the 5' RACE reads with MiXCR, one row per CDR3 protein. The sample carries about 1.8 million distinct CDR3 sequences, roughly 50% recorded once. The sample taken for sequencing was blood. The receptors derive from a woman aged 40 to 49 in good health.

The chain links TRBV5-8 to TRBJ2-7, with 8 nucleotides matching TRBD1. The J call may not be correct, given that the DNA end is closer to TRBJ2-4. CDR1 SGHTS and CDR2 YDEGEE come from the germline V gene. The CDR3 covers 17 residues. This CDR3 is CASSLAVGAGGLHIQYF. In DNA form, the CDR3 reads TGTGCCAGCAGCTTGGCCGTCGGGGCAGGGGGCTTGCACATTCAGTACTTC.

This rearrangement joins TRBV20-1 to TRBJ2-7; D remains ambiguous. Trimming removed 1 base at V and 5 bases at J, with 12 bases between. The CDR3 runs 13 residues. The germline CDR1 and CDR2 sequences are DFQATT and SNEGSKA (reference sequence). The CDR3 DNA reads TGCAGTGCTAGAGGTCCAGTTAACGACGAGCAGTACTTC. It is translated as CSARGPVNDEQYF.

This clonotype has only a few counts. CDR3 in DNA: TGTGCCAGCAGGGGTCACAGGGGTACCTACGAGCAGTACTTC. Encoded protein: CASRGHRGTYEQYF. The chain couples TRBV6-5 to TRBJ2-7, with TRBD1 identical over 7 bases. This CDR3 spans 14 amino acids. CDR1 is MNHEY and CDR2 is SVGAGI in the germline V gene. Germline trimming cut 6 bases from V and 2 bases from J; bases unmatched to any gene: 7.

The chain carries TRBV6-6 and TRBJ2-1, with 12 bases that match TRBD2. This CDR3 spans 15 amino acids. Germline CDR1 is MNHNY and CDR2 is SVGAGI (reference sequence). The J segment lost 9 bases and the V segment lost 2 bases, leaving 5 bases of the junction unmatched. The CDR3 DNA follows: TGTGCCAGCAGTTACCCTAGCGGGGGGGCGGGTGAGCAGTTCTTC. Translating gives CASSYPSGGAGEQFF.

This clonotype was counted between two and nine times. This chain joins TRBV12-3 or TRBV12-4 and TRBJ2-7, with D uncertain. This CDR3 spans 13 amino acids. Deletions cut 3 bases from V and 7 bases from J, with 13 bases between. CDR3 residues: CASSLAARGEQYF. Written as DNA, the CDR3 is TGTGCCAGCAGTTTGGCGGCTAGAGGAGAGCAGTACTTC.

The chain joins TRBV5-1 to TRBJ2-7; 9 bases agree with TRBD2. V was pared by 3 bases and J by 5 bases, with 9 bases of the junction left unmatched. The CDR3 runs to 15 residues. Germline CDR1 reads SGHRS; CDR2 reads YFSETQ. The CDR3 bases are TGCGCCAGCAGCTACTCCGGGACTAGCAGAAACGAGCAGTACTTC. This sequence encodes CASSYSGTSRNEQYF.

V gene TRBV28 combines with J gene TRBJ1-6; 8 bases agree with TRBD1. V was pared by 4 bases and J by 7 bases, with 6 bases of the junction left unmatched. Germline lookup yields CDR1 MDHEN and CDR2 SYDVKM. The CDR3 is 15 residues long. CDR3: CASSSADRENSPLHF. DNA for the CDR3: TGTGCCAGCAGTTCGGCGGACAGGGAGAATTCACCCCTCCACTTT.

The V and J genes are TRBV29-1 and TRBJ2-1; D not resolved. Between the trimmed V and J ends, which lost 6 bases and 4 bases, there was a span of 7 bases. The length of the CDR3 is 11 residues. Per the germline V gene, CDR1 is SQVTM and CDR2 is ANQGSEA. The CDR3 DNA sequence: TGCAGCGTCGGTGAATACAATGAGCAGTTCTTC. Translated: CSVGEYNEQFF.

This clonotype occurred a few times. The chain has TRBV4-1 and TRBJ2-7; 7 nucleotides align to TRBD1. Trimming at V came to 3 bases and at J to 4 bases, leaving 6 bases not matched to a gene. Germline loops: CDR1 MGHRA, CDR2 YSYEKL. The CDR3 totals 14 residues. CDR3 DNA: TGCGCCAGCAGCCAGAACAGGGGAGTATACGAGCAGTACTTC. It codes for CASSQNRGVYEQYF.

In DNA form, the CDR3 reads TGTGCCAGCAGCCCCTGGTTGATTGGCCGGCGGACAGATACGCAGTATTTT. Amino acid sequence: CASSPWLIGRRTDTQYF. J is TRBJ2-3 and V is TRBV5-6, with D unresolved. The CDR3 totals 17 residues. The germline gives CDR1 SGHDT, CDR2 YYEEEE. Trimming removed 4 bases at V and 3 bases at J, with 21 bases between.

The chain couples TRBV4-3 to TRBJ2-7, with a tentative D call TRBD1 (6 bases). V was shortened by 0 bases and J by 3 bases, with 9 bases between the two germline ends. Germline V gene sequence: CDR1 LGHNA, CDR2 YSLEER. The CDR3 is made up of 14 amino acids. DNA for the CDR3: TGCGCCAGCAGCCAAGATACAGGGAGCTACGAGCAGTACTTC. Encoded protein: CASSQDTGSYEQYF.

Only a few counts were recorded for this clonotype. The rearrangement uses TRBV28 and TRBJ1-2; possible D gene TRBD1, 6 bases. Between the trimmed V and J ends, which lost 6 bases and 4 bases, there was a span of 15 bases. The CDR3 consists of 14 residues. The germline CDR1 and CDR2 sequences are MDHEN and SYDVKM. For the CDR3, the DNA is TGTGCCAGCAGCCTGGGGGGCAAGGGCTATGGCTACACCTTC. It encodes CASSLGGKGYGYTF.

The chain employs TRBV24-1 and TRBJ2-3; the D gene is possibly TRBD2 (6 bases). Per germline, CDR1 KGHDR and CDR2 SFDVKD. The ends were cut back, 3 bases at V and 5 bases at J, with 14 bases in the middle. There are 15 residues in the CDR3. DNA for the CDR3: TGTGCCACCAGTGATACCCAATTGGGGGGAGATACGCAGTATTTT. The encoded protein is CATSDTQLGGDTQYF.

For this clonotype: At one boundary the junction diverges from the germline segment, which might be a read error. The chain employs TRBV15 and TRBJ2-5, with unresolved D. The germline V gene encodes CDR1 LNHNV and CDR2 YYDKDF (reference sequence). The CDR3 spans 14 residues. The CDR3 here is CATSRGTHQGTQYF. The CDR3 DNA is TGTGCCACCAGCAGAGGAACACACCAAGGGACCCAGTACTTC.

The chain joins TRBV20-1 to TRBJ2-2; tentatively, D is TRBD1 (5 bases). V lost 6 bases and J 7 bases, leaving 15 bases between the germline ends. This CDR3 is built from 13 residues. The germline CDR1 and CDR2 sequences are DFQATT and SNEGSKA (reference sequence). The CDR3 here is CSAEPRVHGELFF. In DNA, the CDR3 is TGCAGTGCGGAGCCCAGGGTACACGGGGAGCTGTTTTTT.

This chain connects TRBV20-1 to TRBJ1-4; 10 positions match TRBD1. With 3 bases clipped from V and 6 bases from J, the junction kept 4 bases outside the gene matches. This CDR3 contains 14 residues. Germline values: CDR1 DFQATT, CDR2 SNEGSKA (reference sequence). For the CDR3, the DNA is TGCAGTGCTAGCTCCGGGACAGGGGATGAAAAACTGTTTTTT. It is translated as CSASSGTGDEKLFF.

CDR3 nucleotide sequence: TGTGCCAGCAGCCAAGATTGGGTGAGAGATCAGCCCCAGCATTTT. It translates to CASSQDWVRDQPQHF. The chain has TRBV4-2 and TRBJ1-5; D is undetermined. V was trimmed by 0 bases and J by 5 bases, leaving 11 bases between them. The V gene's germline CDR1 is LGHNA and CDR2 YNFKEQ. The CDR3 contains 15 residues.

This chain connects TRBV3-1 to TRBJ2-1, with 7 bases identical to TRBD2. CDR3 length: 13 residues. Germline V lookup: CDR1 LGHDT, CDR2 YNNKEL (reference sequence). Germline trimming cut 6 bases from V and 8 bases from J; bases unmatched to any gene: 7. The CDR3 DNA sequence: TGTGCCAGCAGACCTGTGGGAGGGGATGAGCAGTTCTTC. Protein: CASRPVGGDEQFF.

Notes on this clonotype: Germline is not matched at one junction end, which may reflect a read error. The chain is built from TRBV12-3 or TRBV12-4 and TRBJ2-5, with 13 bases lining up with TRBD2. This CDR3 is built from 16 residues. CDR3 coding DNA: TGTGCCAGCAGCTACGGACTAGCGGGGGCACAAGAGGCCCAGTACTTC. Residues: CASSYGLAGAQEAQYF.

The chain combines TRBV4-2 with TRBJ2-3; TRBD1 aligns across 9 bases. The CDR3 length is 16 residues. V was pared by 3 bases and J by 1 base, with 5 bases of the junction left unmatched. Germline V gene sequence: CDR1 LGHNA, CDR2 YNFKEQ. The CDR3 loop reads CASSQEGQGRTDTQYF. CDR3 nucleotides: TGTGCCAGCAGCCAGGAAGGACAGGGGCGCACAGATACGCAGTATTTT.